This T cell receptor (beta chain) was sequenced for a study of T cell responses to AZD1222 COVID-19 vaccine. The study, taken as a whole, reports: Baseline testing showed seropositivity in only six AZD1222 recipients.

About this clone itself: The antigen is unknown.

TCRdb keeps only in-frame clones here, not all; method: immunoSEQ multiplex PCR. The sample includes 100,000 to 150,000 clones, around 85% of them seen just once. The CDR3 spans 18 residues. Germline V lookup: CDR1 SEHNR, CDR2 FQNEAQ (reference sequence). The junction had 16 bases not matched to a gene; V was cut back by 1 base and J by 5 bases. The sequenced sample was peripheral blood, obtained 28 days after the second AZD1222 dose. The rearrangement uses TRBV7-9 and TRBJ2-7; 8 nucleotides agree with TRBD1. The TCR was taken from an adult who received the AZD1222 COVID-19 vaccine. CDR3 sequence (DNA): TGTGCCAGCAGCTTAGTCAATATAGGATCGGACAGGGAGAACGAGCAGTACTTC. Its protein product is CASSLVNIGSDRENEQYF.